This T cell receptor beta chain came from a study of cytomegalovirus exposure and HLA in healthy donors. The PCR had 60 Vbeta and 13 Jbeta primers. Profiling relied on immunoSEQ multiplex PCR, and the TCRdb table lists in-frame clones only, not all of them. In the table there are around 130,000 clones, around three quarters of which are singletons. The study, taken as a whole, reports: TCR association rates varied by HLA locus in a later analysis, with DRB1 highest and HLA-C lowest.

In the case of this clone: What it recognizes is unknown.

V gave up 3 bases and J gave up 3 bases, with 20 bases separating them. This CDR3 comprises 17 residues. The germline V gene has CDR1 MRHNA and CDR2 SNTAGT. Sequenced: PBMCs. The chain is built from TRBV6-4 and TRBJ1-2, with D possibly being TRBD1 (5 bases). The clonotype originates from a woman between 50 and 59 years old in good health and CMV-seronegative. CDR3 protein: CASSEIRRGGPDYGYTF. In DNA form, the CDR3 reads TGTGCCAGCAGTGAAATTAGGCGGGGGGGTCCTGACTATGGCTACACCTTC.